This TCR beta chain appears in the sequencing data of a study of early T cells in non-severe SARS-CoV-2 infection. This clonotype was found many times. Trimming took 0 bases from V and 5 from J; bases not matched to a gene: 2. The CDR3 length is 16 residues. Per the germline V gene, CDR1 is SGHRS and CDR2 is YFSETQ. One entry per CDR3 protein, called by TCRdb with MiXCR from the 5' RACE reads. The table records 30,000 or so distinct CDR3 sequences, 5.4% of them present only once. The clonotype comes from an adult who was a healthcare worker with PCR-confirmed SARS-CoV-2 infection or an uninfected control (not recorded which). The V gene is TRBV5-1, the J gene TRBJ2-2, with TRBD2 matching 12 bases. The sequencing sample was made of whole blood. The CDR3 DNA sequence: TGCGCCAGCAGCTTGGGACTAGCGGGAGTGACCGGGGAGCTGTTTTTT. It codes for CASSLGLAGVTGELFF.